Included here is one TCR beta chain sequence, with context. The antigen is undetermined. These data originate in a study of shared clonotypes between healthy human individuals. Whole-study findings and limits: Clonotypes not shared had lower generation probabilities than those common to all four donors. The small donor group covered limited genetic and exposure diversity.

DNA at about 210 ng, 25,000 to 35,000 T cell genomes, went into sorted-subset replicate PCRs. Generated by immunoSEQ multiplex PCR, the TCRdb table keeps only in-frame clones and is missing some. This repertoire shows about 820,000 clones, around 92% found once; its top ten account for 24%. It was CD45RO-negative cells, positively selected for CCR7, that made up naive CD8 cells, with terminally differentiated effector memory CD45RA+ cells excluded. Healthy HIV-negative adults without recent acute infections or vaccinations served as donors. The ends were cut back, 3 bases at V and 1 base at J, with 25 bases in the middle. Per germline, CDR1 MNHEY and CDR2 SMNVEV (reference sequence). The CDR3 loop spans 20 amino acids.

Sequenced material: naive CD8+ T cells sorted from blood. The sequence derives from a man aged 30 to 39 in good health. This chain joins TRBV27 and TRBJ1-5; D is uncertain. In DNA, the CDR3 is TGTGCCAGCAGTTTCCGCCCTCCTACGGCAGGTGATGCGAGCAATCAGCCCCAGCATTTT. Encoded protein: CASSFRPPTAGDASNQPQHF.